This record looks at one T cell receptor beta chain sequence and its context. Its target is unknown. This CDR3 region has 15 residues. Trimming shortened V by 0 bases and J by 6 bases, and 12 bases separated the two germline ends. Germline CDR1 SGHVS, CDR2 FNYEAQ. The PCR contained 60 Vbeta and 13 Jbeta primers. Produced via immunoSEQ multiplex PCR; TCRdb's table is partial and in-frame only. The data show 110,000 or so clones, 74% seen once. The sample originates from a study of cytomegalovirus exposure and HLA in healthy donors. Study-wide findings and caveats: A further, later analysis showed that HLA-associated TCR beta chains (compared with equally common others) were more clonally expanded.

The V and J genes are TRBV7-6 and TRBJ2-1, with D tentatively TRBD1 (7 bases). This TCR derives from a woman in her forties or fifties in good health and CMV-seropositive. Input material: PBMCs. CDR3 DNA: TGTGCCAGCAGCTTAGCGGGGGGACAGTTCAATGAGCAGTTCTTC. Residues: CASSLAGGQFNEQFF.